Sequencing of this TCR beta chain was carried out in a study of T-cell memory formation after mild COVID-19. Study observations and caveats: A second wave of clones peaked on day 37, and their SARS-CoV-2 specificity went unconfirmed. Contracting clones from day 15 to 85 had balanced CD4/CD8; later expanders favoured CD4+.

TCR alpha and TCR beta cDNA libraries with sample barcodes and UMIs came from 5'RACE using constant-segment primers. From the 5' RACE reads, TCRdb called clonotypes with MiXCR, one entry per CDR3 protein. Of some 160,000 distinct CDR3 sequences in the sample, over 10% were seen once. The CDR3 is 15 amino acids. J gave up 5 bases and V 2 bases, and 7 bases lay outside the gene matches. Germline lookup yields CDR1 SGDLS and CDR2 YYNGEE. In its sample, this clonotype was seen a few times. Its antigen is undetermined. The sequenced material came from PBMCs or a T cell subset sorted from them (not recorded which). This clonotype was sampled from a man between 18 and 29 years old who had mild COVID-19 (a few samples of this study predate the infection). Cell type and time point are not known. V is TRBV9 and J is TRBJ2-5; TRBD2 matches at 9 bases. CDR3 nucleotides: TGTGCCAGCAGCGTCGGAGCGGGGGGAGACGAGACCCAGTACTTC. Amino acids: CASSVGAGGDETQYF.